This entry lists 32 T cell receptor beta chains sequenced from one sample in a study of blood T cell repertoires in COVID-19. TCRdb keeps only in-frame clones here, not all; method: immunoSEQ multiplex PCR. Altogether under 200,000 clones are present, around nine tenths being singletons, with the ten largest covering over 9%. The sample comprised peripheral blood. The origin of the receptors is a woman aged 70-85 years with COVID-19, enrolled during active disease.

This rearrangement joins TRBV28 to TRBJ2-7, with D tentatively TRBD2 (5 bases). Germline V gives CDR1 MDHEN, CDR2 SYDVKM. This CDR3 comprises 13 residues. V lost 6 bases and J lost 7, with 16 bases in between. CDR3 in amino acids: CASRTRVGNEQYF. For the CDR3, the DNA is TGTGCCAGCAGGACGAGGGTGGGGAATGAGCAGTACTTC.

The chain is built from TRBV4-1 and TRBJ1-1, with D possibly matching TRBD1 (5 bases). CDR1 MGHRA and CDR2 YSYEKL come from the germline V gene. V lost 4 bases to trimming and J lost 5 bases, with 26 bases between them. The CDR3 extends over 18 amino acids. DNA of the CDR3: TGCGCCAGCAGCCGGAGGGGCCAGGGTAAGTCCCTGGGGACTGAAGCTTTCTTT. Translating it yields CASSRRGQGKSLGTEAFF.

Worth noting for this clone: The junction does not match germline at one end; this may be a read error. The chain links TRBV18 to TRBJ1-6; D is undetermined. This CDR3 contains 13 residues. Germline loops: CDR1 KGHSH, CDR2 LQKENI. The CDR3 loop reads CASSADYSSPLHF. The CDR3 nucleotides read TGTGCCAGCTCAGCCGACTATAGTTCACCCCTCCACTTT. The full variable domain, with the rest looked up from reference TRBV18 and TRBJ1-6, is NAGVMQNPRHLVRRRGQEARLRCSPMKGHSHVYWYRQLPEEGLKFMVYLQKENIIDESGMPKERFSAEFPKEGPSILRIQQVVRGDSAAYFCASSADYSSPLHFGNGTRLTVT.

The chain carries TRBV2 and TRBJ1-1; D is unclear. Trimming shortened V by 4 bases and J by 2 bases, and 8 bases separated the two germline ends. This CDR3 is built from 13 residues. Germline V gene sequence: CDR1 SNHLY, CDR2 FYNNEI. The CDR3 here is CASSGRTNTEAFF. Written as DNA, the CDR3 is TGTGCCAGCAGTGGGAGAACTAACACTGAAGCTTTCTTT.

The table lists this clone with a few counts. The chain has TRBV11-2 and TRBJ1-1, with 9 bases matching TRBD1. CDR3 size: 15 residues. V shed 5 bases and J 10 bases; nucleotides not matched to a gene: 14. In germline, CDR1 is SGHAT, CDR2 FQNNGV. As DNA, the CDR3 is TGTGCCAGCAGCCACCCCGACAGGGGGGGGCGAAGAGCTTTCTTT. Translation: CASSHPDRGGRRAFF. The complete variable domain, with remaining parts taken from reference TRBV11-2 and TRBJ1-1, reads EAGVAQSPRYKIIEKRQSVAFWCNPISGHATLYWYQQILGQGPKLLIQFQNNGVVDDSQLPKDRFSAERLKGVDSTLKIQPAKLEDSAVYLCASSHPDRGGRRAFFGQGTRLTVV.

V gene TRBV5-4 combines with J gene TRBJ1-2; the D is unclear. Looked up from germline, CDR1 is SGHNT and CDR2 is YYREEE (reference sequence). This CDR3 has 14 amino acids. Trimming removed 3 bases from V and 3 bases from J, with 12 bases in between. CDR3 residues: CASSSKSSDYGYTF. The CDR3 region has the DNA TGTGCCAGCAGCTCAAAATCCAGTGACTATGGCTACACCTTC. Using reference TRBV5-4 and TRBJ1-2 for the parts outside the CDR3, the full variable domain is ETGVTQSPTHLIKTRGQQVTLRCSSQSGHNTVSWYQQALGQGPQFIFQYYREEENGRGNFPPRFSGLQFPNYSSELNVNALELDDSALYLCASSSKSSDYGYTFGSGTRLTVV.

This rearrangement joins TRBV2 to TRBJ1-2; D is possibly TRBD1 (6 bases). The CDR3 totals 15 residues. CDR1 is SNHLY, CDR2 FYNNEI, per germline. Trimming removed 7 bases at V and 4 bases at J, with 19 bases between. The CDR3 nucleotides are TGTGCCAGCACCTCTCCCCCGACAGGCCCCTATGGCTACACCTTC. Translated: CASTSPPTGPYGYTF.

The chain is built from TRBV6-5 and TRBJ2-2; possibly TRBD1 for D (7 bases). The germline V gene encodes CDR1 MNHEY and CDR2 SVGAGI. The V end was cut by 5 bases, the J end by 6 bases, with 16 bases between. The CDR3 is 15 residues long. CDR3 protein: CASSPNDREAGELFF. The CDR3 nucleotides read TGTGCCAGCAGTCCAAACGACAGGGAGGCCGGGGAGCTGTTTTTT.

CDR3: CASNPQRVGNQPQHF. The CDR3 region has the DNA TGTGCCAGCAACCCCCAACGGGTGGGCAATCAGCCCCAGCATTTT. The chain recombines TRBV28 with TRBJ1-5, with D unclear. In germline, CDR1 is MDHEN, CDR2 SYDVKM. V shed 7 bases and J shed 2 bases, with 15 bases lying between them. This CDR3 region has 15 residues.

V usage is TRBV7-2 and J usage is TRBJ1-1; TRBD1 matches at 7 bases. CDR1 and CDR2 from the germline V gene are SGHTA and FQGNSA. The length of the CDR3 is 17 residues. V dropped 5 bases and J dropped 4; count of bases not matched to a gene: 16. CDR3: CASSPLGRGFRATEAFF. CDR3 DNA sequence: TGTGCCAGCAGCCCTCTCGGCAGGGGGTTCAGGGCCACTGAAGCTTTCTTT.

This clone was observed a single time. CDR3 amino acids: CASSPRTVYNEQFF. CDR3 sequence (DNA): TGTGCCAGCAGCCCCCGGACAGTTTACAATGAGCAGTTCTTC. The chain links TRBV7-8 to TRBJ2-1, with a tentative D call TRBD1 (6 bases). CDR1 is SGHVS, CDR2 FQNEAQ, per germline. The CDR3 spans 14 residues. Between the trimmed V and J ends, which lost 5 bases and 4 bases, there was a span of 12 bases.

This sequence joins TRBV7-2 and TRBJ1-3; D is unclear. Germline V gene sequence: CDR1 SGHTA, CDR2 FQGNSA. CDR3 length: 16 residues. V was clipped by 1 base and J by 0 bases, with 10 bases between them. The CDR3 DNA reads TGTGCCAGCAGCTTAGTTCAGGCCAGCTCTGGAAACACCATATATTTT. Translation gives CASSLVQASSGNTIYF.

The rearrangement uses TRBV6-1 and TRBJ1-2; D possibly corresponds to TRBD1 (5 bases). V lost 2 bases to trimming and J lost 8 bases, with 18 bases between them. The CDR3 covers 15 residues. Looked up from germline, CDR1 is MNHNS and CDR2 is SASEGT. Here the CDR3 DNA reads TGTGCCAGCAGTGAATCATGGCGGGACCCTAGGGGCTACACCTTC. Its translation is CASSESWRDPRGYTF.

The chain links TRBV2 to TRBJ1-6; the match to TRBD1 covers 9 bases. The CDR3 runs to 16 residues. In germline, CDR1 is SNHLY, CDR2 FYNNEI. The V segment lost 5 bases and the J segment 6 bases; nucleotides outside the gene matches: 8. CDR3 nucleotides: TGTGCCAGCAGTAGCCCGGGACAGGGACCTAATTCACCCCTCCACTTT. It translates to CASSSPGQGPNSPLHF.

V usage is TRBV6-2 or TRBV6-3 and J usage is TRBJ1-2, with D perhaps TRBD1 (6 bases). V was pared by 4 bases and J by 6 bases, with 9 bases between. Germline V gives CDR1 MNHEY, CDR2 SVGEGT. CDR3 length: 12 amino acids. The CDR3 bases are TGTGCCAGCAGTTTACAGGGTCATGGCTACACCTTC. Protein sequence: CASSLQGHGYTF.

The chain joins TRBV11-1 to TRBJ2-7; 8 nucleotides align to TRBD1. The J segment lost 6 bases and the V segment lost 0 bases, leaving 10 bases of the junction unmatched. The CDR3 runs to 16 residues. The germline CDR1 and CDR2 sequences are SGHAT and FQDESV (reference sequence). CDR3 amino acids: CASSLAGGQVAFEQYF. CDR3 sequence (DNA): TGTGCCAGCAGCTTAGCGGGGGGACAGGTTGCCTTCGAGCAGTACTTC.

The table lists this clone with a count of one. This chain uses TRBV30 with TRBJ2-1, with 8 bases matching TRBD2. Germline CDR1 is GTSNPN and CDR2 is SVGIG (reference sequence). With V trimmed by 0 bases and J by 3 bases, 4 bases remained unmatched. The CDR3 extends over 15 amino acids. The DNA of the CDR3 is TGTGCCTGGAGTGTACGGGGGGGCTACTACAATGAGCAGTTCTTC. This encodes CAWSVRGGYYNEQFF.

Only one count was recorded for this clone. The rearrangement links TRBV5-4 to TRBJ1-1; D is possibly TRBD1 (6 bases). CDR3 length equals 14 residues. Germline V gene lookup returns CDR1 SGHNT and CDR2 YYREEE (reference sequence). V shed 3 bases and J shed 1 base, with 10 bases lying between them. The CDR3 coding sequence is TGTGCCAGCAGCTCCGGACAGAGGAACACTGAAGCTTTCTTT. Protein: CASSSGQRNTEAFF.

This chain links TRBV3-1 (or the pseudogene TRBV3-2) with TRBJ2-7, with TRBD1 matching over 10 bases. In germline, CDR1 is LGHDT, CDR2 YNNKEL (reference sequence). CDR3 length: 15 residues. V lost 8 bases, J lost 2 bases, and 9 bases stayed unmatched. The CDR3: CASAQADRGTYEQYF. DNA of the CDR3: TGTGCCAGCGCCCAGGCGGACAGGGGGACCTACGAGCAGTACTTC.

The rearrangement joins TRBV6-5 to TRBJ2-7, with D tentatively TRBD1 (6 bases). Looked up from germline, CDR1 is MNHEY and CDR2 is SVGAGI. Between the trimmed V and J ends, which lost 9 bases and 2 bases, there was a span of 17 bases. The CDR3 spans 14 residues. CDR3 amino acids: CASRRGTTPYEQYF. The CDR3 region has the DNA TGTGCCAGTAGACGAGGGACAACCCCCTACGAGCAGTACTTC.

This chain connects TRBV5-8 to TRBJ1-5, with D perhaps matching TRBD1 (5 bases). From germline, CDR1 is SGHTS and CDR2 YDEGEE. The V and J ends lost 2 bases and 3 bases respectively, with 12 bases between them. The CDR3 length is 15 residues. CDR3 residues: CASSLIDRANQPQHF. CDR3 nucleotide sequence: TGTGCCAGCAGCTTAATCGACAGAGCCAATCAGCCCCAGCATTTT.

The rearrangement links TRBV6-5 to TRBJ1-2, with 12 bases fitting TRBD1. J gave up 7 bases and V 5 bases, and 8 bases lay outside the gene matches. In germline, CDR1 is MNHEY, CDR2 SVGAGI. This CDR3 spans 15 amino acids. CDR3 residues: CASSRPGQGAGGYTF. CDR3 DNA sequence: TGTGCCAGCAGTCGCCCGGGACAGGGGGCAGGTGGCTACACCTTC.

In this sample, this clone turned up a few times. The chain is built from TRBV25-1 and TRBJ1-1, with 8 positions matching TRBD1. Germline CDR1 and CDR2: MGHDK and SYGVNS. V lost 2 bases and J lost 5; bases outside the gene matches: 4. There are 14 residues in the CDR3. In DNA form, the CDR3 reads TGTGCCAGCAGTGAAGGACAGGGATGGACTGAAGCTTTCTTT. Encoded protein: CASSEGQGWTEAFF. Based on the CDR3 plus reference TRBV25-1 and TRBJ1-1, the full variable domain is EADIYQTPRYLVIGTGKKITLECSQTMGHDKMYWYQQDPGMELHLIHYSYGVNSTEKGDLSSESTVSRIRTEHFPLTLESARPSHTSQYLCASSEGQGWTEAFFGQGTRLTVV.

This rearrangement joins TRBV12-3 or TRBV12-4 to TRBJ1-1, with TRBD1 matching 9 bases. Trimming at V came to 9 bases and at J to 4 bases, leaving 3 bases not matched to a gene. The CDR3 spans 12 residues. CDR3 coding DNA: TGTGCCAGTATGGACAGGGGCACTGAAGCTTTCTTT. It is translated as CASMDRGTEAFF.

This clone has a single count. The J gene is TRBJ1-5, the V gene TRBV11-2, with D maybe TRBD1 (5 bases). Trimming left V 0 bases short and J 5 bases short, with 5 bases between. The CDR3 has 13 amino acids. Per germline, CDR1 SGHAT and CDR2 FQNNGV. In DNA form, the CDR3 reads TGTGCCAGCAGCTTAGAACAGGATCAGCCCCAGCATTTT. The encoded protein is CASSLEQDQPQHF.

A note on this clone: Its ends do not fully match the called genes, so a read error is possible. The V gene is TRBV5-1, the J gene TRBJ2-1; 12 positions agree with TRBD1. The CDR3 is 13 amino acids. Germline V gives CDR1 SGHRS, CDR2 YFSETQ. The CDR3 DNA sequence: TGCGCCAGCAGGGGGACAGGGGGCGCGTCTTGCATCTTC. Its protein product is CASRGTGGASCIF.

This chain joins TRBV18 and TRBJ1-6; possible D gene TRBD1, 6 bases. Trimming took off 3 bases at V and 9 bases at J, with 15 bases between the two ends. There are 15 residues in the CDR3. Germline values: CDR1 KGHSH, CDR2 LQKENI. Written as DNA, the CDR3 is TGTGCCAGCTCACCGTCGGGACAAGGCGTTTCACCCCTCCACTTT. As protein: CASSPSGQGVSPLHF.

J is TRBJ1-2 and V is TRBV2, with a tentative D call TRBD1 (5 bases). This CDR3 spans 15 amino acids. Germline CDR1 reads SNHLY; CDR2 reads FYNNEI. The ends were cut back, 4 bases at V and 4 bases at J, with 16 bases in the middle. The CDR3 spells CASSVQGTSGYGYTF. DNA for the CDR3: TGTGCCAGCAGTGTGCAGGGTACCTCGGGCTATGGCTACACCTTC. The variable domain in full, with the rest retrieved from reference TRBV2 and TRBJ1-2, is EPEVTQTPSHQVTQMGQEVILRCVPISNHLYFYWYRQILGQKVEFLVSFYNNEISEKSEIFDDQFSVERPDGSNFTLKIRSTKLEDSAMYFCASSVQGTSGYGYTFGSGTRLTVV.

The rearrangement joins TRBV5-4 to TRBJ1-2; a weak D match, TRBD1 (5 bases). The V end lost 3 bases, the J end lost 3 bases, and 15 bases lay between the germline ends. Germline CDR1 SGHNT, CDR2 YYREEE (reference sequence). This CDR3 spans 15 amino acids. The CDR3 DNA reads as TGTGCCAGCAGCTCGACCAGGGACTCGGACTATGGCTACACCTTC. Amino acid sequence: CASSSTRDSDYGYTF.

In its sample, this clone was seen once. The chain links TRBV19 to TRBJ1-2; D remains unclear. CDR1 is LNHDA and CDR2 is SQIVND in the germline V gene (reference sequence). This CDR3 is 15 amino acids long. V lost 5 bases and J 2 bases, leaving 15 bases between the germline ends. The CDR3 is CASSRGRESNYGYTF. CDR3 nucleotide sequence: TGTGCCAGTAGTCGCGGACGGGAGAGCAACTATGGCTACACCTTC.

This chain joins TRBV18 and TRBJ1-1; 8 nucleotides match TRBD1. The V and J ends lost 4 bases and 6 bases, in that order; junction bases with no gene match: 10. The germline CDR1 and CDR2 sequences are KGHSH and LQKENI. The CDR3 totals 15 residues. The CDR3 here is CASSLLTGEDAEAFF. CDR3 in DNA: TGTGCCAGCTCACTCCTGACAGGGGAGGACGCTGAAGCTTTCTTT.

V is TRBV19 and J is TRBJ1-2; D gene ambiguous. CDR1 LNHDA and CDR2 SQIVND come from the germline V gene (reference sequence). V lost 7 bases to trimming and J lost 5 bases, with 17 bases between them. The CDR3 is made up of 14 amino acids. The CDR3, as DNA: TGTGCCAGTAACCAACTAGGGAGGGATTATGGCTACACCTTC. Amino acid sequence: CASNQLGRDYGYTF.